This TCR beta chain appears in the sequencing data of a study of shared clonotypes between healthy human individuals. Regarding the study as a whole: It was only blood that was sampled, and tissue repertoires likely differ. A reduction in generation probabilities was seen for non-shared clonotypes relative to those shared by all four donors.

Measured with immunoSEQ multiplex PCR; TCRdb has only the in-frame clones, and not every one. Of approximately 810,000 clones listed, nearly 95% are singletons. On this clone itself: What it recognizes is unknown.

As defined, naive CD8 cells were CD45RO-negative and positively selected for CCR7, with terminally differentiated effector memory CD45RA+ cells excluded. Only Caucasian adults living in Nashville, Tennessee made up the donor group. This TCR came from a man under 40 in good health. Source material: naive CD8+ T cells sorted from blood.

The CDR3 DNA reads as TGTGCCAGCAGCTTGTTTTTGTCCCGCGAGCAGTACTTC. Its translation: CASSLFLSREQYF. V usage is TRBV11-2 and J usage is TRBJ2-7; no definite D call. Germline V gene sequence: CDR1 SGHAT, CDR2 FQNNGV. V was clipped by 3 bases and J by 6 bases, with 12 bases between them. CDR3 length: 13 amino acids.